The 20 T cell receptor beta chains presented below share a single source sample, sequenced in a study of identical twins. TCRdb re-analysed the 5' RACE reads in MiXCR, keeping a single row per CDR3 protein. The data contain approximately 490,000 distinct CDR3 sequences, approximately 20% of them singletons. These data are also associated with another study on yellow fever vaccine responses in identical twins.

The sample was CD4+ T cells sorted from blood. The receptor source for this set is a woman aged 18-29 years in good health.

CDR3 nucleotide sequence: TGTGCCACGGGGGACAGGGGGCGCAGTCAGCCCCAGCATTTT. Amino acids: CATGDRGRSQPQHF. V is TRBV10-3 and J is TRBJ1-5; 12 nucleotides align to TRBD1. Germline assignment: CDR1 ENHRY and CDR2 SYGVKD. With V trimmed by 10 bases and J by 6 bases, 7 bases remained unmatched. This CDR3 has 14 residues.

The table lists this clonotype with a few counts. This CDR3 is CASSRRGPVENTQYF. CDR3 sequence (DNA): TGTGCCAGCAGCAGAAGGGGGCCCGTTGAGAATACGCAGTATTTT. This chain links TRBV7-9 with TRBJ2-3; TRBD1 matches 7 bases. This CDR3 has 15 amino acids. The V gene end was trimmed by 5 bases and the J gene end by 7 bases; junction bases not matched to a gene: 12. Germline lookup yields CDR1 SEHNR and CDR2 FQNEAQ (reference sequence).

The chain employs TRBV28 and TRBJ2-7; 7 nucleotides line up with TRBD1. The CDR3 loop spans 15 amino acids. V was pared by 5 bases and J by 0 bases, with 7 bases of the junction left unmatched. Germline assignment: CDR1 MDHEN and CDR2 SYDVKM. The CDR3 region has the DNA TGTGCCAGCAGTATAACCGGGACAGTCTCCTACGAGCAGTACTTC. The encoded protein is CASSITGTVSYEQYF.

The genes are TRBV29-1 and TRBJ1-2; D is unclear. Trimming left V 0 bases short and J 4 bases short, with 9 bases between. CDR3 length: 13 amino acids. Per the germline V gene, CDR1 is SQVTM and CDR2 is ANQGSEA. The CDR3 region is CSVEDMGRYGYTF. The CDR3 region has the DNA TGCAGCGTTGAAGATATGGGTCGCTATGGCTACACCTTC. The full variable domain, in which reference TRBV29-1 and TRBJ1-2 provide the parts outside the CDR3, is SAVISQKPSRDICQRGTSLTIQCQVDSQVTMMFWYRQQPGQSLTLIATANQGSEATYESGFVIDKFPISRPNLTFSTLTVSNMSPEDSSIYLCSVEDMGRYGYTFGSGTRLTVV.

Only a few counts were recorded for this clonotype. The V and J genes are TRBV9 and TRBJ2-3; no clear D gene. This CDR3 contains 17 residues. Per germline, CDR1 SGDLS and CDR2 YYNGEE. The V end was cut by 0 bases, the J end by 1 base, with 15 bases between. The CDR3 loop reads CASSVVATESGTDTQYF. The CDR3 DNA reads as TGTGCCAGCAGCGTAGTGGCTACCGAGTCCGGCACAGATACGCAGTATTTT.

This clonotype was seen a handful of times. The genes are TRBV29-1 and TRBJ2-5; D is perhaps TRBD1 (6 bases). The CDR3 extends over 13 amino acids. V was cut by 7 bases and J by 0 bases, with 12 bases left in between. Per the germline V gene, CDR1 is SQVTM and CDR2 is ANQGSEA. This CDR3 reads CSADTGYQETQYF. The CDR3 nucleotides read TGCAGCGCCGATACAGGGTACCAAGAGACCCAGTACTTC.

The chain employs TRBV12-3 or TRBV12-4 and TRBJ2-7; D is undetermined. The ends were cut back, 3 bases at V and 3 bases at J, with 12 bases in the middle. The CDR3 has 14 amino acids. CDR3 in amino acids: CASSFGGQNYEQYF. Written as DNA, the CDR3 is TGTGCCAGCAGTTTTGGTGGCCAGAACTACGAGCAGTACTTC.

This clonotype was found many times. This sequence joins TRBV4-1 and TRBJ2-1; D perhaps matches TRBD2 (6 bases). The V and J ends lost 1 base and 0 bases respectively, with 7 bases between them. The CDR3 loop spans 15 amino acids. Germline CDR1 is MGHRA and CDR2 is YSYEKL. The CDR3 protein is CASSQGLVSYNEQFF. CDR3 bases: TGCGCCAGCAGCCAAGGACTAGTCTCCTACAATGAGCAGTTCTTC.

The chain uses TRBV11-3 and TRBJ2-1; D remains unclear. The CDR3 is 13 residues long. V was pared by 0 bases and J by 6 bases, with 6 bases between. Germline values: CDR1 SGHNT, CDR2 YENEEA. The CDR3 here is CASSLDSFNEQFF. The CDR3 DNA reads TGTGCCAGCAGCTTAGATTCTTTCAATGAGCAGTTCTTC.

The V gene is TRBV3-1, the J gene TRBJ2-3; either TRBD1 or TRBD2 may supply D (6 bases each). This CDR3 contains 16 residues. The germline V gene encodes CDR1 LGHDT and CDR2 YNNKEL (reference sequence). V dropped 0 bases and J dropped 5 bases, with 15 bases sitting between them. Here the CDR3 DNA reads TGTGCCAGCAGCCAAGATTGGGGGGCAGGTAAAGATACGCAGTATTTT. Protein product: CASSQDWGAGKDTQYF.

There are a few counts of this clonotype. The chain combines TRBV5-1 with TRBJ2-2, with a possible D match to TRBD1 (6 bases). Trimming removed 0 bases at V and 2 bases at J, with 8 bases between. The CDR3 extends over 15 amino acids. The germline gives CDR1 SGHRS, CDR2 YFSETQ. CDR3 protein: CASSLEGENTGELFF. Here the CDR3 DNA reads TGCGCCAGCAGCTTGGAGGGGGAAAACACCGGGGAGCTGTTTTTT.

V usage is TRBV20-1 and J usage is TRBJ1-2; 10 positions match TRBD1. Germline assignment: CDR1 DFQATT and CDR2 SNEGSKA (reference sequence). This CDR3 region has 11 residues. The CDR3 loop reads CRGTGDGGYTF. The CDR3, as DNA: TGCAGAGGGACAGGGGACGGTGGCTACACCTTC.

A few counts support this clonotype. The chain combines TRBV29-1 with TRBJ1-5, with D possibly matching TRBD1 (5 bases). The CDR3 spans 13 residues. Per germline, CDR1 SQVTM and CDR2 ANQGSEA. V lost 0 bases to trimming and J lost 5 bases, with 8 bases between them. CDR3: CSVEESRDQPQHF. The DNA of the CDR3 is TGCAGCGTTGAAGAGTCCAGGGATCAGCCCCAGCATTTT.

The chain couples TRBV2 to TRBJ1-2, with D uncertain. The CDR3 runs to 14 residues. Germline CDR1 SNHLY, CDR2 FYNNEI. V lost 4 bases, J lost 0 bases, and 9 bases lay in between. Written as DNA, the CDR3 is TGTGCCAGCAGTGCCTTGGTAGCTAACTATGGCTACACCTTC. It encodes CASSALVANYGYTF.

This clonotype was seen only a few times. The V gene is TRBV12-3 or TRBV12-4, the J gene TRBJ1-1, with D maybe TRBD1 (6 bases). The CDR3 contains 15 residues. V was shortened by 5 bases and J by 1 base, with 14 bases between the two germline ends. Written as DNA, the CDR3 is TGTGCCAGCAGTATCTCGGACAGACCGAACACTGAAGCTTTCTTT. Protein sequence: CASSISDRPNTEAFF.

The gene calls are TRBV28 and TRBJ2-7; D is perhaps TRBD1 (6 bases). Germline CDR1 and CDR2: MDHEN and SYDVKM. Trimming removed 3 bases from V and 6 bases from J, with 9 bases in between. The CDR3 extends over 12 amino acids. The CDR3 reads CASSLDRLEQYV. In DNA form, the CDR3 reads TGTGCCAGCAGTTTGGACAGACTCGAGCAGTACGTC.

V is TRBV5-1 and J is TRBJ2-5; D call uncertain. The germline V and J ends were trimmed by 2 bases and 4 bases, with 6 bases remaining between them. The CDR3 is 12 residues long. Germline loops: CDR1 SGHRS, CDR2 YFSETQ. CDR3 sequence reads: CASSFYPETQYF. CDR3 sequence (DNA): TGCGCCAGCAGCTTCTATCCAGAGACCCAGTACTTC.

This clonotype was recorded a few times. V gene TRBV14 combines with J gene TRBJ2-2; 12 bases agree with TRBD2. Germline assignment: CDR1 SGHDN and CDR2 FVKESK. CDR3 size: 16 residues. V shed 4 bases and J 3 bases; nucleotides not matched to a gene: 3. CDR3 in DNA: TGTGCCAGCAGCCGGACTAGCGGGATTTACACCGGGGAGCTGTTTTTT. Protein: CASSRTSGIYTGELFF.

This clonotype has only a few counts. The J gene is TRBJ1-1, the V gene TRBV6-1; 8 positions match TRBD1. Germline CDR1 is MNHNS and CDR2 is SASEGT. With V trimmed by 4 bases and J by 4 bases, 8 bases remained unmatched. The CDR3 spans 15 residues. Here the CDR3 reads CASSGFPGGGTEAFF. CDR3 in DNA: TGTGCCAGCAGTGGGTTCCCAGGGGGCGGCACTGAAGCTTTCTTT.

This clonotype was seen a handful of times. V usage is TRBV12-3 or TRBV12-4 and J usage is TRBJ1-2; weak D call: TRBD1 (6 bases). Trimming took 5 bases from V and 5 from J, leaving 15 bases between them. The CDR3 has 14 amino acids. CDR3 nucleotide sequence: TGTGCCAGCAGTAAGGGGGGAGGAGGATATGGCTACACCTTC. The encoded protein is CASSKGGGGYGYTF.